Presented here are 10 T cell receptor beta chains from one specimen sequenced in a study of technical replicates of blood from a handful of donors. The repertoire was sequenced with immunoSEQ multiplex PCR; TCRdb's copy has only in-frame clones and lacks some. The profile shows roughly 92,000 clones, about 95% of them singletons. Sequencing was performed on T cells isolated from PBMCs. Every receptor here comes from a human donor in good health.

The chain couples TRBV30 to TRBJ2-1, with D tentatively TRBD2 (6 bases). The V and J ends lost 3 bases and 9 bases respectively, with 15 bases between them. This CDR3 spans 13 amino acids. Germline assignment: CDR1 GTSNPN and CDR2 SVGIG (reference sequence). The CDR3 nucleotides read TGTGCCTGGAGGTGGAGGGAGATGTTTGAGCAGTTCTTC. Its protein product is CAWRWREMFEQFF.

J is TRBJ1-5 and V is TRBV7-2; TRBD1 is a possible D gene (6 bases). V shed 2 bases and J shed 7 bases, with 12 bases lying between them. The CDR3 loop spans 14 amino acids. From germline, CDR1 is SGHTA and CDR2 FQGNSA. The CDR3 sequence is CASSLWAGDQPQHF. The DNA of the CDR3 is TGTGCCAGCAGCTTATGGGCAGGGGACCAGCCCCAGCATTTT.

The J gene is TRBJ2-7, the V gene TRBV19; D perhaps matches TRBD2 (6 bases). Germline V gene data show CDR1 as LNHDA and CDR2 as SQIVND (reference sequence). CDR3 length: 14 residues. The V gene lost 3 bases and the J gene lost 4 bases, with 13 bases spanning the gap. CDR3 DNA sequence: TGTGCCAGTAGTATCAGGAGGGGTCTGTACGAGCAGTACTTC. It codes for CASSIRRGLYEQYF.

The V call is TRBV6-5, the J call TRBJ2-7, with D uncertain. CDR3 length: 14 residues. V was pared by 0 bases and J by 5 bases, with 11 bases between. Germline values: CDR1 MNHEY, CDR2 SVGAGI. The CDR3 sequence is CASSYSPGLNEQYF. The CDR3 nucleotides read TGTGCCAGCAGTTACTCGCCGGGTTTAAACGAGCAGTACTTC.

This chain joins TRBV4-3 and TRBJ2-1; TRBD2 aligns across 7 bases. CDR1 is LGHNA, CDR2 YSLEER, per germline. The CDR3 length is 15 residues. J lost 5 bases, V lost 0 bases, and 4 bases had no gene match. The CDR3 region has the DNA TGCGCCAGCAGCCAAGACCCAGCGGGGCACAATGAGCAGTTCTTC. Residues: CASSQDPAGHNEQFF.

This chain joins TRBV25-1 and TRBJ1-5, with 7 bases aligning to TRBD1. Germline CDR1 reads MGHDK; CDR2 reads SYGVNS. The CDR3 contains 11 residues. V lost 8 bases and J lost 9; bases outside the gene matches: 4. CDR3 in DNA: TGTGCCAGCGGATACAGGGGGCCCCAGCATTTT. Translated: CASGYRGPQHF.

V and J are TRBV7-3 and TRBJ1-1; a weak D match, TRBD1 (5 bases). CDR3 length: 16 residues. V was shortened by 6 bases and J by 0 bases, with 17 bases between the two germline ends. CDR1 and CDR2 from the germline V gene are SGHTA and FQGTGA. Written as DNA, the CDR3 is TGTGCCAGCAGACACTTCATGGGGCTGATGAACACTGAAGCTTTCTTT. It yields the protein CASRHFMGLMNTEAFF.

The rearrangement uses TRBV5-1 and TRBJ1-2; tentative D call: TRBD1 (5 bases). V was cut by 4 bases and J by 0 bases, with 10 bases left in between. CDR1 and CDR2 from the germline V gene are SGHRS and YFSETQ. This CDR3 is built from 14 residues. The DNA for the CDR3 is TGCGCCAGCAGCCCGGACACCTCTAACTATGGCTACACCTTC. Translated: CASSPDTSNYGYTF. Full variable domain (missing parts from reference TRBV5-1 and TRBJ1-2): KAGVTQTPRYLIKTRGQQVTLSCSPISGHRSVSWYQQTPGQGLQFLFEYFSETQRNKGNFPGRFSGRQFSNSRSEMNVSTLELGDSALYLCASSPDTSNYGYTFGSGTRLTVV.

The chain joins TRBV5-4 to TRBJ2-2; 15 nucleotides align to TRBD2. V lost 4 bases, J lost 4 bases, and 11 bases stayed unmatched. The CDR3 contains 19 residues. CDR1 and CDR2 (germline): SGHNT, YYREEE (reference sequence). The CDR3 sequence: CASSAGLAGGPLSTGELFF. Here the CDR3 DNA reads TGTGCCAGCAGCGCCGGACTAGCGGGAGGGCCTCTGAGCACCGGGGAGCTGTTTTTT.

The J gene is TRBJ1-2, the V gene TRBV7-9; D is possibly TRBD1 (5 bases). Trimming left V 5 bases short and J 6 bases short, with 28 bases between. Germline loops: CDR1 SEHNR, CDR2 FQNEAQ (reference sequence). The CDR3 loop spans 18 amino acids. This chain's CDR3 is CASSPRSGQLSSKNGYTF. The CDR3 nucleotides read TGTGCCAGCAGCCCGCGATCCGGACAACTATCATCCAAAAATGGCTACACCTTC.